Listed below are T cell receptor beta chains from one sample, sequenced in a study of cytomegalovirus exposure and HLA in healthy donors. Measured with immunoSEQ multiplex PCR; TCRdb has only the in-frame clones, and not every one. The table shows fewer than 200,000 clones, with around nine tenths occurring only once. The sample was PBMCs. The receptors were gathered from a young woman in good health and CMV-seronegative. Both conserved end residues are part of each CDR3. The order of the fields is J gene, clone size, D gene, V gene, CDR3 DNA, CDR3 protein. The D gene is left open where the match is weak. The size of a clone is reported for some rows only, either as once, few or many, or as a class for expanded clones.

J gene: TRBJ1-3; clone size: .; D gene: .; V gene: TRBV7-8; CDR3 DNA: TGTGCCAGCAGCCCCCGGGTTTCGGGGTTCGGCTCTGGAAACACCATATATTTT; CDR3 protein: CASSPRVSGFGSGNTIYF
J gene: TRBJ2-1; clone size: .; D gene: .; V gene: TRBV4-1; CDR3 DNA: TGCGCCAGCAGCCAAGTCCAGGGGTCAATCCGTTACAATGAGCAGTTCTTC; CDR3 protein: CASSQVQGSIRYNEQFF
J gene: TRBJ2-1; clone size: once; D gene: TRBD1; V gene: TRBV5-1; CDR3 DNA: TGCGCCAGCAGCCCCCCGGGACAGTACAATGAGCAGTTCTTC; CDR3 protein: CASSPPGQYNEQFF
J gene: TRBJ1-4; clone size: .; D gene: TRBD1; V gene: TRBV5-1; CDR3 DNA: TGCGCCAGCAGCTCCAGGGGGCTCATTAATGAAAAACTGTTTTTT; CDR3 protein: CASSSRGLINEKLFF
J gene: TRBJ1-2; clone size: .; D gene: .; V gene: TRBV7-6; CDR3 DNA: TGTGCCAGCAGCCCGACAGGAAACTATGGCTACACCTTC; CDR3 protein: CASSPTGNYGYTF
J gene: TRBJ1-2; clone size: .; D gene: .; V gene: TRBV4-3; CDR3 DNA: TGCGCCAGCAGCCACCCCCAGGGGCTGGGCTACACCTTC; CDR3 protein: CASSHPQGLGYTF
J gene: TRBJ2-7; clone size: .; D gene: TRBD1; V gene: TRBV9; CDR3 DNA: TGTGCCAGCAGCGTAGGGGACAGGCACTACGAGCAGTACTTC; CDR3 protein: CASSVGDRHYEQYF
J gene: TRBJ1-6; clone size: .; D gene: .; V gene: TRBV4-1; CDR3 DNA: TGCGCCAGCAGCCAAGATGCAGGGTGGTCCTATAATTCACCCCTCCACTTT; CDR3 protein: CASSQDAGWSYNSPLHF
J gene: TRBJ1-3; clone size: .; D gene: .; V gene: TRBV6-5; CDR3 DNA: TGTGCCAGCAAGGTGGCGGGCTCTGGAAACACCATATATTTT; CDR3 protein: CASKVAGSGNTIYF
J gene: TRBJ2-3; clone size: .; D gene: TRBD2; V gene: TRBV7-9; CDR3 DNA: TGTGCCAGCAGCTTTACTAGCGGGGAGAGCACAGATACGCAGTATTTT; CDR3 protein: CASSFTSGESTDTQYF
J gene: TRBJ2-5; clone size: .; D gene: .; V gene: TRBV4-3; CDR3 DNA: TGCGCCAGCAGCCAAGACTCCGGGGTGAGACAAGAGACCCAGTACTTC; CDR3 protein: CASSQDSGVRQETQYF
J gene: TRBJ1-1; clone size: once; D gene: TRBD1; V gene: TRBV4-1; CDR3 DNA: TGCGCCAGCAGCCCAAGTCCGGGACAGGGGTTCACTGAAGCTTTCTTT; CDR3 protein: CASSPSPGQGFTEAFF
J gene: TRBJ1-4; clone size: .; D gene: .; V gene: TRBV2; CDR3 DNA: TGTGCCAGCAGTGTGCACAGTAATGAAAAACTGTTTTTT; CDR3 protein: CASSVHSNEKLFF
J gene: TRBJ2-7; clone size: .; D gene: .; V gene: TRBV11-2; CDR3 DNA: TGTGCCAGCAGCTTAGTCCGGGGTTTAGGCCCCTACGAGCAGTACTTC; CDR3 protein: CASSLVRGLGPYEQYF
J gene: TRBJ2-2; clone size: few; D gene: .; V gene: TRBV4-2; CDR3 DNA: TGTGCCAGCAGCCTCAGTACCGGGGAGCTGTTTTTT; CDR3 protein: CASSLSTGELFF
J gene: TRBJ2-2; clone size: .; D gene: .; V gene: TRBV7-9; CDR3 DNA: TGTGCCAGCAGCGCACCAGCGAACACCGGGGAGCTGTTTTTT; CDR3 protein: CASSAPANTGELFF
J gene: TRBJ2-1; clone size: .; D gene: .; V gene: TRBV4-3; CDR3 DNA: TGCGCCAGCAGCTTGCGGGGAGTGGTAGATGAGCAGTTCTTC; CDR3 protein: CASSLRGVVDEQFF
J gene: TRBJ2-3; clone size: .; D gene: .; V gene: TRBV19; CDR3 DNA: TGTGCCGGGGGGCCTAGCGGAGGAGATACGCAGTATTTT; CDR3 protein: CAGGPSGGDTQYF
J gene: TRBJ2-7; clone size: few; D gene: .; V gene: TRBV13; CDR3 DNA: TGTGCCAGCAGCCGACAGGACCAGTGGGACCAGCTAACCTACGAGCAGTACTTC; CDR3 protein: CASSRQDQWDQLTYEQYF
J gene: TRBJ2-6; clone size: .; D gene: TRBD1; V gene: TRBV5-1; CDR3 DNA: TGCGCCAGCAGCCGACTAGGACAGGGGGCTTCTGGGGCCAACGTCCTGACTTTC; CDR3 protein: CASSRLGQGASGANVLTF
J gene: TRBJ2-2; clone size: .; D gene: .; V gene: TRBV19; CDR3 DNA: TGTGCCAGTAATACGTGGTCTACCTCGAACACCGGGGAGCTGTTTTTT; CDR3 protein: CASNTWSTSNTGELFF
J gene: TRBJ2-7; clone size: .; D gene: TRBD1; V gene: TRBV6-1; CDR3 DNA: TGTGCCAGCAGTGAGGGGTGGACAGGGGGCGCGGAGCAGTACTTC; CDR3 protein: CASSEGWTGGAEQYF
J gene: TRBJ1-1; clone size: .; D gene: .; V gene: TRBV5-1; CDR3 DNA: TGCGCCAGCAGCCCGGCGGGGGGCTACACTGAAGCTTTCTTT; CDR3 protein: CASSPAGGYTEAFF
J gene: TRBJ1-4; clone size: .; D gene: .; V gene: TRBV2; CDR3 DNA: TGTGCCAGCAAGGGGGGGTTAGTAACTAATGAAAAACTGTTTTTT; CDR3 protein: CASKGGLVTNEKLFF
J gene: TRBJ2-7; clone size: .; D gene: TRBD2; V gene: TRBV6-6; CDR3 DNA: TGTGCCAGCACCGGGGGGGGTAGCACCTACGAGCAGTACTTC; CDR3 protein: CASTGGGSTYEQYF
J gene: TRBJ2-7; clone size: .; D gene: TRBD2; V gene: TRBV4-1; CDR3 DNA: TGCGCCAGCAGCCAAGAAGCGGGGACCTACGAGCAGTACTTC; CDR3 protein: CASSQEAGTYEQYF
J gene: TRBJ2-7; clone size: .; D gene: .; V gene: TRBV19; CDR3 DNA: TGTGCCAGTAGTGGAGCTTTGGGTTACGAGCAGTACTTC; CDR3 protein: CASSGALGYEQYF
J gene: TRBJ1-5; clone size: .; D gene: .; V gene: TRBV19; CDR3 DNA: TGTGCCAGTAGTATAGACGGTAGCAATCAGCCCCAGCATTTT; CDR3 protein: CASSIDGSNQPQHF
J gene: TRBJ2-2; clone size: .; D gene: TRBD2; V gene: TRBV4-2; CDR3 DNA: TGTGCCAGCAGCCCACCGGGACTAGCCAACACCGGGGAGCTGTTTTTT; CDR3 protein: CASSPPGLANTGELFF
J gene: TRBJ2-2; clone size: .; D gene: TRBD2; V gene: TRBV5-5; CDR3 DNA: TGTGCCAGCAGCTTCCGGACGCGGGGGGTAAACACCGGGGAGCTGTTTTTT; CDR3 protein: CASSFRTRGVNTGELFF